This TCR beta chain was captured in a study of T-cell memory formation after mild COVID-19 (dated by TCRdb to the early 2020s). At the level of the whole study: TCR sequence clusters from the two donors were largely donor specific. Two young, previously healthy adult volunteers, one female and one male, were included in the cohort. Longitudinal TCRalpha and TCRbeta repertoire sequencing tracked T-cell clones expanding and contracting after mild COVID-19 in two donors.

Study-level results and caveats: Whether the second-wave clones peaking on day 37 were SARS-CoV-2 specific was not confirmed. Only a couple of mild cases were covered in the study, and larger cohorts including severe cases with pre-infection samples were considered necessary. Some responding clones were detected in pre-infection memory, suggesting pre-existing cross-reactive memory T cells joined the SARS-CoV-2 response. Balanced CD4/CD8 phenotypes were observed for clones contracting from day 15 to 85, whereas a bias towards CD4+ was observed for a second wave of clones expanding from day 15 to 37. Contracting CD4+ clones were located mainly in the CM and EM memory subsets, whereas CD8+ clones were found to be enriched in EMRA.

Spanning cysteine to phenylalanine, the CDR3 consists of 14 amino acids. Kept here is only the CDR3 DNA, which spans 42 bases and is read in frame from base 1. As encoded in the germline V gene, CDR1 is SGHTA while CDR2 is FQGNSA. Trimming takes 1 base from V and 4 bases from J, and the germline ends sit 8 bases apart. The instrument given in TCRdb is Illumina NovaSeq 6000. cDNA libraries for TCRalpha and TCRbeta were prepared by 5'RACE using constant-segment primers, with sample barcodes and unique molecular identifiers added. RNA was extracted from every sample with Trizol reagent. Amplification of the libraries took two PCR steps, and the second step added a second sample barcode plus Illumina TruSeq adapters. The libraries were sequenced on an Illumina NovaSeq using 2 x 150 bp paired-end reads. Processing in the source paper ran as follows. The reads were demultiplexed and collapsed into UMI-guided consensus sequences using migec v1.2.7. Using mixcr v2.1.11, UMI consensuses were aligned to TRA and TRB V and J templates and then assembled into clonotypes. Expanded or contracted clonotypes were those called significant by both edgeR and NoisET, with noise models trained on biological replicates. edgeR calls used a false discovery rate-adjusted p below 0.01 and a log2 fold-change threshold of 1. As an exploratory analysis of dynamics, PCA with hierarchical clustering was applied to max-normalized trajectories of the 1000 most abundant clonotypes. Separately sequenced CD4+ and CD8+ repertoires were used to assign the CD4 or CD8 phenotype of responding clones. TCRdb ran its own pipeline on the public reads, namely fastp trimming at Q25 and MiXCR clone calling, and kept in-frame beta chains. Rows are unified per CDR3 protein, each entry keeping the most common DNA and genes. The V and J calls here are based on TCRdb, not the publication. For this sample the table gives about 190,000 distinct CDR3 sequences, of which approximately 20% were detected only once. Of the sample, roughly 2.3% falls within the top ten clones.

Ficoll-Paque density gradient centrifugation was the method used to isolate PBMCs. This clonotype has a handful of counts. It lacks a known antigen. Base qualities are not provided; no much larger clone lies one nucleotide away. The sample consisted of PBMCs or a T cell subset sorted from them (not recorded which). The source of this sequence is an adult woman who had mild COVID-19 (a few samples of this study predate the infection). The sample titles of this study are shuffled in the database, so cell type and time point are left out; the donor was told from shared clones. The chain couples TRBV7-2 to TRBJ2-1; the D gene cannot be named for sure. The CDR3 corresponds to CASSLDLRYNEQFF. The nucleotide sequence is given as TGTGCCAGCAGCTTAGATCTGAGATACAATGAGCAGTTCTTC.